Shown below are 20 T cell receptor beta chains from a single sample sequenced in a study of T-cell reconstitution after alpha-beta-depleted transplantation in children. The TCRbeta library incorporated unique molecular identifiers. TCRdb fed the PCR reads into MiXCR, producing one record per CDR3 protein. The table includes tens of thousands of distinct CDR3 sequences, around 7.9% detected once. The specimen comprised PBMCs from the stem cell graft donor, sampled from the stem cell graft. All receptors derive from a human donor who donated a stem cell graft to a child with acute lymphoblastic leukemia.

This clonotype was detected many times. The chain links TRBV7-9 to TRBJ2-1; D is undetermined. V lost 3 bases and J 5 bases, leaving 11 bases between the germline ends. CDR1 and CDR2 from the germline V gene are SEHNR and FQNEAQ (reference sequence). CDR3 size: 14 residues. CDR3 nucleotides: TGTGCCAGCAGCTTTGATATCGTCGACAATGAGCAGTTCTTC. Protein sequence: CASSFDIVDNEQFF.

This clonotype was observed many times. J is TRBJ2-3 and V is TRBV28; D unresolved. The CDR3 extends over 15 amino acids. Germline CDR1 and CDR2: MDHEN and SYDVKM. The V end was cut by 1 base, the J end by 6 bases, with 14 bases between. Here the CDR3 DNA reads TGTGCCAGCAGTTTATTGGCCCCTTCCACGGATACGCAGTATTTT. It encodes CASSLLAPSTDTQYF.

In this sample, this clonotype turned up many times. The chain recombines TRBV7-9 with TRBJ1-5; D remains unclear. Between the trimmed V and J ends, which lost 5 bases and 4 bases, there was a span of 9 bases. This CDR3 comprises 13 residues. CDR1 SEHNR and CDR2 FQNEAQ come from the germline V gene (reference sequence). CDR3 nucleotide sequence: TGTGCCAGCAGCGATATCGAGAATCAGCCCCAGCATTTT. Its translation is CASSDIENQPQHF.

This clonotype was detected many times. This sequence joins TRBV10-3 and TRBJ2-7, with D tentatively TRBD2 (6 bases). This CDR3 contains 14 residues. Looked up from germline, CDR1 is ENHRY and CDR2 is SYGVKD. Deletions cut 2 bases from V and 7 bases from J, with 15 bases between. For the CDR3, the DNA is TGTGCCATCAGTGAGGCGGGGATGGCTCGAGAGCAGTACTTC. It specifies CAISEAGMAREQYF.

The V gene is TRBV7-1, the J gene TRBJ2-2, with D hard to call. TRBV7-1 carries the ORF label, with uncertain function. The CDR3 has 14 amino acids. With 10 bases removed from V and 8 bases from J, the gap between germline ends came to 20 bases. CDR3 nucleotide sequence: TGTGCCATGAGCTCCAGGCTGAGCTGTGGGGAGCTGTTTTTT. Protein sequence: CAMSSRLSCGELFF.

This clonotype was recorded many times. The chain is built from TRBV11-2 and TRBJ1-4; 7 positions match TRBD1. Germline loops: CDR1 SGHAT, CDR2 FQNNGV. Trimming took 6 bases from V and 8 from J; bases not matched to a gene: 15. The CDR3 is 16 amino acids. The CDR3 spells CASRNTREGAREKLFF. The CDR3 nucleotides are TGTGCCAGCAGAAATACGCGGGAGGGGGCGAGGGAAAAACTGTTTTTT.

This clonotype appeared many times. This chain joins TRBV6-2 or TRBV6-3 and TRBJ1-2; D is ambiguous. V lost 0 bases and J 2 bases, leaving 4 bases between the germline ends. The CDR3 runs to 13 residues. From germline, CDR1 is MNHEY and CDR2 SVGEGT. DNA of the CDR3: TGTGCCAGCAGTTACTCAGAAAACTATGGCTACACCTTC. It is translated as CASSYSENYGYTF.

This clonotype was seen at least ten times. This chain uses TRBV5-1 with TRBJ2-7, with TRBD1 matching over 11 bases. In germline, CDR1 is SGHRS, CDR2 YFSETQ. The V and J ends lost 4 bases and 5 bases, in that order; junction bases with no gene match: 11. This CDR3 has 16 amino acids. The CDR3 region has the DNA TGCGCCAGCAGCCTTCCTTCGGGACAGGGGGGGGACGAGCAGTACTTC. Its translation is CASSLPSGQGGDEQYF.

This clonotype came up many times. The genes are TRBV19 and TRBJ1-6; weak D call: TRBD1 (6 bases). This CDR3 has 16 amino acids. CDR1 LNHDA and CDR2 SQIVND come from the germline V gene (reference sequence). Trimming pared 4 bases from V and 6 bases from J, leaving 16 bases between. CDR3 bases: TGTGCCAGTAGTACGCAGACAGGCGCTCCTAATTCACCCCTCCACTTT. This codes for CASSTQTGAPNSPLHF.

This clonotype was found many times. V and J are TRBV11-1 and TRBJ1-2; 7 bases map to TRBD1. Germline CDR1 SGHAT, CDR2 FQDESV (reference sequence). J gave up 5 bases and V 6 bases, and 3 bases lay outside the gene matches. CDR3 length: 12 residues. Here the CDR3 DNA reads TGTGCCAGCAGTCGACAGGGTTATGGCTACACCTTC. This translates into CASSRQGYGYTF.

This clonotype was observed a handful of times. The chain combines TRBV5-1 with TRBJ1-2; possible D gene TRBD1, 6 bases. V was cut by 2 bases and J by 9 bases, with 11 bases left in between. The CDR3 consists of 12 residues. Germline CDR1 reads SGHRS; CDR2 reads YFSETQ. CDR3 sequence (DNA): TGCGCCAGCAGCTTACAGGGCGATTGCTACACCTTC. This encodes CASSLQGDCYTF.

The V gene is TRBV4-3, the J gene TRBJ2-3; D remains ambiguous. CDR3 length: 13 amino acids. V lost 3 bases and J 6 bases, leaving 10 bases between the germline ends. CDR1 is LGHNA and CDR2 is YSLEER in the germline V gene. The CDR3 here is CASSQGNRDTQYF. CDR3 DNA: TGCGCCAGCAGCCAGGGTAACCGGGATACGCAGTATTTT.

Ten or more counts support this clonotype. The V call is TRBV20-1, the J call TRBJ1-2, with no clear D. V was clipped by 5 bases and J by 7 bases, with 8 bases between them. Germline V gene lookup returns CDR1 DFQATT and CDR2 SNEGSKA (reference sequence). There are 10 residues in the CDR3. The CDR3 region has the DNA TGCAGTGCTTGGACGGTTGGCTACACCTTC. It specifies CSAWTVGYTF.

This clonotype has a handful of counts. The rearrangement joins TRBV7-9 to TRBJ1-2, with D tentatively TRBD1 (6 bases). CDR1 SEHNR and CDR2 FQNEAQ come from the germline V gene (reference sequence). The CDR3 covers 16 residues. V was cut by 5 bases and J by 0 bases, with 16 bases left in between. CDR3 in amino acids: CASSPARDNSNYGYTF. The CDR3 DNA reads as TGTGCCAGCAGCCCCGCCCGGGACAACTCTAACTATGGCTACACCTTC.

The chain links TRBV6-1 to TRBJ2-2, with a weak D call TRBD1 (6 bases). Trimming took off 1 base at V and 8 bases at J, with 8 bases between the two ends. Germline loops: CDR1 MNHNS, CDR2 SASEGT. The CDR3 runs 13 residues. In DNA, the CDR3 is TGTGCCAGCAGTGAAGACAGGGTAGGGGAGCTGTTTTTT. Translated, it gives CASSEDRVGELFF.

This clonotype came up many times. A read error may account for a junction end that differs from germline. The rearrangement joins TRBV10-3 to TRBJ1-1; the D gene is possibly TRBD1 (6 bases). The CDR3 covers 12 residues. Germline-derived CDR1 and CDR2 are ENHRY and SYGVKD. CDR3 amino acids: CAIRGGSTEASF. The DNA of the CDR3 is TGTGCCATCAGGGGGGGCTCCACTGAAGCTTCCTTT.

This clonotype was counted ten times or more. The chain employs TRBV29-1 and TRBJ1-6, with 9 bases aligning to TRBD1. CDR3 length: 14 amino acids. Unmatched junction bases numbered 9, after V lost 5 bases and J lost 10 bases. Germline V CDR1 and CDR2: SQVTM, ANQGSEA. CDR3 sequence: CSVRLQGAGSPLHF. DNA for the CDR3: TGCAGCGTTAGATTACAGGGGGCGGGATCACCCCTCCACTTT.

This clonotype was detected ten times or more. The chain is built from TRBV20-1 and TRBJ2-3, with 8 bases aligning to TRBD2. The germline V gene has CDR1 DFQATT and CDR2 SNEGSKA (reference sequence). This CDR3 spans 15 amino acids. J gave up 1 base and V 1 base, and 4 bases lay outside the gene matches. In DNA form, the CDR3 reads TGCAGTGCTAGAGTTAGCGGGGACCGCACAGATACGCAGTATTTT. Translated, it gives CSARVSGDRTDTQYF.

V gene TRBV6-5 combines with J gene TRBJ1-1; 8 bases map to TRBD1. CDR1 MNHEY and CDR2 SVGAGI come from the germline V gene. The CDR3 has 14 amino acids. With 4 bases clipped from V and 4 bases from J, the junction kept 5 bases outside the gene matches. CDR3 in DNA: TGTGCCAGCAGTTGGAGGACAGGGAGCACTGAAGCTTTCTTT. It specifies CASSWRTGSTEAFF.

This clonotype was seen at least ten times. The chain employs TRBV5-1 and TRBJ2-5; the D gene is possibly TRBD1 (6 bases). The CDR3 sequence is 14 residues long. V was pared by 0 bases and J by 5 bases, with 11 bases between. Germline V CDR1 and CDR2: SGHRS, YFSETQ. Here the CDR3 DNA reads TGCGCCAGCAGCTTGGCAGGGGCCGGGGAGACCCAGTACTTC. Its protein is CASSLAGAGETQYF.